This T cell receptor beta chain is from a study of shared clonotypes between healthy human individuals. Notes on the study in general: Investigators collected only blood, and repertoires in tissues likely differ.

Assay used: immunoSEQ multiplex PCR; TCRdb lists only in-frame clones, some missing. The data show some 740,000 clones, 80% to 95% seen once. Trimming took 0 bases from V and 6 from J; bases not matched to a gene: 7. CDR1 and CDR2 from the germline V gene are SGHRS and YFSETQ. This CDR3 spans 15 amino acids. With respect to this clone: The target antigen is unknown.

It was CD45RO-negative cells, positively selected for CCR7, that made up naive CD8 cells, with terminally differentiated effector memory CD45RA+ cells excluded. The chain uses TRBV5-1 and TRBJ1-1; 8 positions agree with TRBD1. The specimen was naive CD8+ T cells sorted from blood. The origin of this receptor is a man aged 25 to 40 in good health. CDR3 in DNA: TGCGCCAGCAGCTTGGCTCCAGGGGGCAGTTCTGAAGCTTTCTTT. Translating it yields CASSLAPGGSSEAFF.